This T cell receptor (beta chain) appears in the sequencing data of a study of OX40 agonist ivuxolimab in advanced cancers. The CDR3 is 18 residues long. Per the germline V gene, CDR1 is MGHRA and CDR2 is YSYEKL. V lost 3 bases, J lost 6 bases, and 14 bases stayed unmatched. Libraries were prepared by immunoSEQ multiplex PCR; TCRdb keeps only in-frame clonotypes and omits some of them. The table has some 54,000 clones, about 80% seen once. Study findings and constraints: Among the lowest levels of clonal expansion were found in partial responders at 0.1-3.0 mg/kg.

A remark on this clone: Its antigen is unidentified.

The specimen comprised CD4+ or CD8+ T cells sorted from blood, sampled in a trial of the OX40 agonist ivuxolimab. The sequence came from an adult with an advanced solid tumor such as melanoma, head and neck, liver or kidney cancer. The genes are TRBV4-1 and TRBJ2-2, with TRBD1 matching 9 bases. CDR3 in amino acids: CASSQGTGLGNEAGELFF. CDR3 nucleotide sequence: TGCGCCAGCAGCCAGGGGACAGGGTTAGGGAATGAGGCCGGGGAGCTGTTTTTT.